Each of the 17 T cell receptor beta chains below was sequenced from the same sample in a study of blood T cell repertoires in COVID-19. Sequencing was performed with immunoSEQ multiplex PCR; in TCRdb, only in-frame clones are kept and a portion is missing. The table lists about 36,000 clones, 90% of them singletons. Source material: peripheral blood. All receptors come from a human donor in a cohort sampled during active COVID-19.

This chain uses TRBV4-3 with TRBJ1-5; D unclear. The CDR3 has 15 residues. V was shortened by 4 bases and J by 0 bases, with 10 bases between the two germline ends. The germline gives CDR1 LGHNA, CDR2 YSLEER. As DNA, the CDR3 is TGCGCCAGCAGCCGCAGTGCGGGTAGCAATCAGCCCCAGCATTTT. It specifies CASSRSAGSNQPQHF.

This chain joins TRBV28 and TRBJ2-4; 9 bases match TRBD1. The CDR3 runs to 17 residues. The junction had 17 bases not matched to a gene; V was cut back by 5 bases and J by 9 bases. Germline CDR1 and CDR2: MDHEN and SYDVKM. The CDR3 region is CASSTIKNRGREGIQYF. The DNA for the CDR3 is TGTGCCAGCAGTACTATTAAAAACAGGGGGCGCGAGGGCATTCAGTACTTC.

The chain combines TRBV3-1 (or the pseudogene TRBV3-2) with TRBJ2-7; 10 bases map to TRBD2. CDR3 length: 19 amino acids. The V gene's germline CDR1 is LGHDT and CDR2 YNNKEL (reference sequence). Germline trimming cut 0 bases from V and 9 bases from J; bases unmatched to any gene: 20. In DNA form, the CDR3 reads TGTGCCAGCAGCCAAGATTTGTTGGCCACCCAGCGGGAGGGCCTCGGGCAGTACTTC. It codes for CASSQDLLATQREGLGQYF.

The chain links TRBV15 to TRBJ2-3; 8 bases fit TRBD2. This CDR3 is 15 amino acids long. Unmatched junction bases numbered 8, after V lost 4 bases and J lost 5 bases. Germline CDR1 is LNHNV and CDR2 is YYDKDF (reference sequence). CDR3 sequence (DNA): TGTGCCACCAGCACGGGAGCGGGAGCGGTAGATACGCAGTATTTT. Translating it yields CATSTGAGAVDTQYF. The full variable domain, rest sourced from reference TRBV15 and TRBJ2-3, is DAMVIQNPRYQVTQFGKPVTLSCSQTLNHNVMYWYQQKSSQAPKLLFHYYDKDFNNEADTPDNFQSRRPNTSFCFLDIRSPGLGDTAMYLCATSTGAGAVDTQYFGPGTRLTVL.

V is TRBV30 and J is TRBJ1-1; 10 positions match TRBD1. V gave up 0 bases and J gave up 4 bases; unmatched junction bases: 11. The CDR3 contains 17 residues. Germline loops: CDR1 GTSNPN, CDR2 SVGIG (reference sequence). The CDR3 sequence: CAWSVAKGQGSTTEAFF. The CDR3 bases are TGTGCCTGGAGTGTCGCGAAGGGACAGGGGTCGACCACTGAAGCTTTCTTT.

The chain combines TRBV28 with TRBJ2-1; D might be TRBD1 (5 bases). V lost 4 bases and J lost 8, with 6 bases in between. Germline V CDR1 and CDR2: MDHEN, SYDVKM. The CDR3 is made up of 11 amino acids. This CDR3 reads CASSWGHEQFF. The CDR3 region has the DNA TGTGCCAGCAGTTGGGGCCATGAGCAGTTCTTC.

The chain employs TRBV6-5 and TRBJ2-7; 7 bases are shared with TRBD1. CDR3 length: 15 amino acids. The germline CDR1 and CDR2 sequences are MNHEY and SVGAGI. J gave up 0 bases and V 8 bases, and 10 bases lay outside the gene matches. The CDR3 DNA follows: TGTGCCAGCCTTACCCCGGGACAGTTCTCCTACGAGCAGTACTTC. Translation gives CASLTPGQFSYEQYF.

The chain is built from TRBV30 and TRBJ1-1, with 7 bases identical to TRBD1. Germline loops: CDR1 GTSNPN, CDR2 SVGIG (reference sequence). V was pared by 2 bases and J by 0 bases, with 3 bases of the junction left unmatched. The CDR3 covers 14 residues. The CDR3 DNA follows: TGTGCCTGGAGTATGACAGGGTTGAACACTGAAGCTTTCTTT. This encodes CAWSMTGLNTEAFF.

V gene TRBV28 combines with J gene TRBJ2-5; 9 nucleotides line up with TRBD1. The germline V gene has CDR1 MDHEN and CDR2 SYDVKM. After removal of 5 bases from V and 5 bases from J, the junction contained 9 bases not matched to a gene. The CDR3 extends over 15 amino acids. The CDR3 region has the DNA TGTGCCAGCAGTCTAACCGGGACAGGGTATGAGACCCAGTACTTC. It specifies CASSLTGTGYETQYF.

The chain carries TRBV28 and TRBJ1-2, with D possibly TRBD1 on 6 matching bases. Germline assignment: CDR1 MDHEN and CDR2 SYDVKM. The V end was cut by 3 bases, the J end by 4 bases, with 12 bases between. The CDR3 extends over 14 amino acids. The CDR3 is CASSLGTGFYGYTF. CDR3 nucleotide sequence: TGTGCCAGCAGTTTGGGAACAGGGTTCTATGGCTACACCTTC.

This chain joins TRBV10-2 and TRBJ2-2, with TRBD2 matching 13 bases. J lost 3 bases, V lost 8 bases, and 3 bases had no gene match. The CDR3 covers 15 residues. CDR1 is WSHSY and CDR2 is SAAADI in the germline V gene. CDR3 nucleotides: TGCGCCAGCTACGGACTAGCGGGAGACACCGGGGAGCTGTTTTTT. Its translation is CASYGLAGDTGELFF.

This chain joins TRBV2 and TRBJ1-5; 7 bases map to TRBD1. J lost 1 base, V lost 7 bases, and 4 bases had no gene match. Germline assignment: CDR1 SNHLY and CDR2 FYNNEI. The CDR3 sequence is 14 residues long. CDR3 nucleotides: TGTGCCAGCACCCAACAGGGGAGCAATCAGCCCCAGCATTTT. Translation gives CASTQQGSNQPQHF. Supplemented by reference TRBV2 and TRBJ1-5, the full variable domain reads EPEVTQTPSHQVTQMGQEVILRCVPISNHLYFYWYRQILGQKVEFLVSFYNNEISEKSEIFDDQFSVERPDGSNFTLKIRSTKLEDSAMYFCASTQQGSNQPQHFGDGTRLSIL.

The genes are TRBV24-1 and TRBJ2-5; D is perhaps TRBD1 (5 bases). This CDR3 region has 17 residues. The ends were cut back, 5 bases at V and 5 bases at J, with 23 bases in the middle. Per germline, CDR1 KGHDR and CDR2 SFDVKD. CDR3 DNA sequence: TGTGCCACCAGTGGAGAGAATCAGGACACTCTGGGGGAGACCCAGTACTTC. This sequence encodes CATSGENQDTLGETQYF.

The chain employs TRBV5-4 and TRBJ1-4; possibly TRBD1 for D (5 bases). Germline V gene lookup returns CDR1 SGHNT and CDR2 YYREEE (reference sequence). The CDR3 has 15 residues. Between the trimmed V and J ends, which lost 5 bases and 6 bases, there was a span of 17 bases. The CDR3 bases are TGTGCCAGCAGTTCCACGGGAGGGGCGCATGAAAAACTGTTTTTT. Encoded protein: CASSSTGGAHEKLFF. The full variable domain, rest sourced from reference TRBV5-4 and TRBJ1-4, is ETGVTQSPTHLIKTRGQQVTLRCSSQSGHNTVSWYQQALGQGPQFIFQYYREEENGRGNFPPRFSGLQFPNYSSELNVNALELDDSALYLCASSSTGGAHEKLFFGSGTQLSVL.

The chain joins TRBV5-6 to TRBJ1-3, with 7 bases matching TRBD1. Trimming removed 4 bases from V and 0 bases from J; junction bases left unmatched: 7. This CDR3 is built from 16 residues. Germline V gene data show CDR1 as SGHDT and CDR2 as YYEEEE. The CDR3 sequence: CASSPGQALSGNTIYF. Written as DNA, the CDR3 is TGTGCCAGCAGCCCTGGACAGGCCCTCTCTGGAAACACCATATATTTT.

CDR3: CATSDLVRERGYDYEQYF. The DNA for the CDR3 is TGTGCCACCAGTGATTTGGTGCGGGAGAGGGGTTACGACTACGAGCAGTACTTC. The chain has TRBV24-1 and TRBJ2-7; 7 bases are shared with TRBD2. V shed 0 bases, J shed 3 bases, and the junction held 13 bases outside the gene matches. This CDR3 region has 18 residues. Germline V lookup: CDR1 KGHDR, CDR2 SFDVKD.

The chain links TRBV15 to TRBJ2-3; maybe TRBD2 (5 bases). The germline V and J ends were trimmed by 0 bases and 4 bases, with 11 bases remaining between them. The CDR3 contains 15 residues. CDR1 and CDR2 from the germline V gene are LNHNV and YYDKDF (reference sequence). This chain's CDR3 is CATSRDLAGPDTQYF. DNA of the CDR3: TGTGCCACCAGCAGAGATCTTGCGGGCCCAGATACGCAGTATTTT.